Sequencing of this T cell receptor (beta chain) was carried out in a study of T cell repertoires in cytomegalovirus infection. A note on this clonotype: Antigen unknown.

TCRdb redid the calling of the reads with MiXCR, one entry per CDR3 protein. The table records some 920,000 distinct CDR3 sequences, 30% to 40% of them present only once. Trimming shortened V by 5 bases and J by 0 bases, and 18 bases separated the two germline ends. CDR3 length: 17 residues. The chain employs TRBV12-3 or TRBV12-4 and TRBJ2-3, with a possible D match to TRBD1 (6 bases). The sequence was obtained from a human donor in good health (CMV status not recorded). Some clones in this sample may be carry-over from other donors' samples. Sequencing was performed on cultured CD8+ T cells from PBMCs, taken from culture after CMV antigen stimulation. CDR3: CASSASLQGASTDTQYF. CDR3 in DNA: TGTGCCAGCAGTGCTTCCTTACAGGGTGCTAGCACAGATACGCAGTATTTT.